These T cell receptor beta chains were read from a single sample in a study of shared clonotypes between healthy human individuals. Repertoires were generated with immunoSEQ multiplex PCR, while TCRdb's copy carries only in-frame clones and drops some. The sample shows about 800,000 clones, 96% of them seen only once. Sequencing was performed on naive CD8+ T cells sorted from blood. These receptors were taken from a man aged 25 to 40 in good health. The CDR3 runs from the conserved cysteine through the conserved F or W. A D gene is named only where the DNA matches it firmly. Not every row has a clone size; where given, it reads once, few, many or a size class.

v_gene	d_gene	abundance	j_gene	CDR3nt	CDR3aa
TRBV7-2	.	.	TRBJ2-7	TGTGCCAGCAGCTCCCGAATAGGAGCCTACGAGCAGTACTTC	CASSSRIGAYEQYF
TRBV11-2	TRBD1	.	TRBJ2-7	TGTGCCAGCAGCGGAGACAGGGTCCCCTGGGAGCAGTACTTC	CASSGDRVPWEQYF
TRBV11-3	.	.	TRBJ2-7	TGTGCCGGAATACATCGTCTCCCAACCTACGAGCAGTACTTC	CAGIHRLPTYEQYF
TRBV4-2	.	.	TRBJ1-5	TGTGCCAGCAGCCAAGAATCTCACGGGGAGGTTAGCAATCAGCCCCAGCATTTT	CASSQESHGEVSNQPQHF
TRBV6-5	.	.	TRBJ2-3	TGTGCCAGCAGCTCTCGAGGGAGCACAGATACGCAGTATTTT	CASSSRGSTDTQYF
TRBV2	.	.	TRBJ1-1	TGTGCCAGCAGTGCCCTAAGTTTAGAAGCTTTCTTT	CASSALSLEAFF
TRBV21-1	.	.	TRBJ2-7	TGTGCCAGCAGCAAAGGGGGGGACGAGCAGTACTTC	CASSKGGDEQYF
TRBV9	.	.	TRBJ1-2	TGTGCCAGCAGCGGGGACCAAAGGGACTATGGCTACACCTTC	CASSGDQRDYGYTF
TRBV14	.	once	TRBJ1-1	TGTGCCAGCAGCCAAGAAGGGTGGACTGAAGCTTTCTTT	CASSQEGWTEAFF
TRBV7-9	.	once	TRBJ1-3	TGTGCCAGCAGCTCGGTTGACGTCAAGAGGCACTCTGGAAACACCATATATTTT	CASSSVDVKRHSGNTIYF
TRBV5-4	.	.	TRBJ2-2	TGTGCCAGCAGCCCATTTAGCGGAAACACCGGGGAGCTGTTTTTT	CASSPFSGNTGELFF
TRBV4-3	.	.	TRBJ1-1	TGCGCCAGCAGCCAAGAAGCAGGACTAATGAACACTGAAGCTTTCTTT	CASSQEAGLMNTEAFF
TRBV9	.	.	TRBJ2-1	TGTGCCAGCAGCGTAGAGGGCGGAAGCTCCTACAATGAGCAGTTCTTC	CASSVEGGSSYNEQFF
TRBV4-3	TRBD2	once	TRBJ2-7	TGCGCCAGCAGCCAAGAGCCTAGCGGCTCCTACGAGCAGTACTTC	CASSQEPSGSYEQYF
TRBV28	.	.	TRBJ2-2	TGTGCCAGCAGCCCAGACAGGTACGAGAGCACCGGGGAGCTGTTTTTT	CASSPDRYESTGELFF
TRBV10-1	.	.	TRBJ2-7	TGCGCCACCTCGGGTCCCGGAGGCTACGAGCAGTACTTC	CATSGPGGYEQYF
TRBV25-1	.	.	TRBJ2-7	TGTGCCAGCTCCCGAGGCGGGGTATACTACGAGCAGTACTTC	CASSRGGVYYEQYF
TRBV5-1	.	.	TRBJ2-7	TGCGCCAGCAGCTTTTCAAAGGACAGCTACGAGCAGTACTTC	CASSFSKDSYEQYF
TRBV7-9	TRBD1	.	TRBJ2-7	TGTGCCAGCGGGGGACAGGGGGCCTACGAGCAGTACTTC	CASGGQGAYEQYF
TRBV29-1	.	.	TRBJ2-7	TGCAGCGTTGAAGAAAAGACAGACGGGTCCTCCTACGAGCAGTACTTC	CSVEEKTDGSSYEQYF
TRBV7-9	.	.	TRBJ2-2	TGTGCCAGCAGCCCCACGGGCAGGACGAACACCGGGGAGCTGTTTTTT	CASSPTGRTNTGELFF
TRBV27	.	.	TRBJ2-7	TGTGCCAGCAGTTTATCAGCCCCGGGTGGCTCCTACGAGCAGTACTTC	CASSLSAPGGSYEQYF
TRBV5-4	TRBD2	.	TRBJ2-3	TGTGCCAGCAGCTTGATAGGCGCCGGGGGGAGGACAGATACGCAGTATTTT	CASSLIGAGGRTDTQYF
TRBV5-5	.	.	TRBJ1-5	TGTGCCAGCAGCTTGGGGTACCAGGCTTATAGCAATCAGCCCCAGCATTTT	CASSLGYQAYSNQPQHF
TRBV27	TRBD1	.	TRBJ2-5	TGTGCCAGCAGTAACCTACAGGGGCGCCAAGAGACCCAGTACTTC	CASSNLQGRQETQYF
TRBV14	.	.	TRBJ2-5	TGTGCCAGCAGCTCTGGGGAGAGGGCTGCGGAGACCCAGTACTTC	CASSSGERAAETQYF
TRBV6-1	.	.	TRBJ2-7	TGTGCCAGCAGTGATACAGGGCGAATGGGGGAGCAGTACTTC	CASSDTGRMGEQYF
TRBV1	.	.	TRBJ2-1	TGCACCATCACTAGCGGGGGTTTTGCCCCTGAGCAGTTCTTC	CTITSGGFAPEQFF
TRBV11-3	.	.	TRBJ2-2	TGTGCCAGCAGCTCTTATGACAGTTCGAACACCGGGGAGCTGTTTTTT	CASSSYDSSNTGELFF
TRBV13	.	.	TRBJ2-3	TGTGCCAGCAGCTTAGAGGGAGTCAGAGATACGCAGTATTTT	CASSLEGVRDTQYF
TRBV6-1	.	.	TRBJ2-3	TGTGCCAGCAAATTACTAGGGGGGGCAGATACGCAGTATTTT	CASKLLGGADTQYF
TRBV11-2	.	.	TRBJ2-7	TGTGCCAGCAGCAACTACGAGCAGTACTTC	CASSNYEQYF
TRBV4-1	.	once	TRBJ2-7	TGCGCCAGCAGCCAAGGATCAATTGCAGACTACGAGCAGTACTTC	CASSQGSIADYEQYF
TRBV27	.	.	TRBJ2-7	TGTGCCAGCAGTTTCGGAAGCGGAGCCTACGAGCAGTACTTC	CASSFGSGAYEQYF
TRBV5-1	.	.	TRBJ2-7	TGCGCCAGCAGCTTGGCAGGGCCCTACGAGCAGTACTTC	CASSLAGPYEQYF
TRBV11-2	.	.	TRBJ1-1	TGTGCCAGCAGCATTACAGGGTTTGAGGCTTTCTTT	CASSITGFEAFF
TRBV5-6	TRBD2	.	TRBJ2-7	TGTGCCAGCAGCTTAAGCGGGAGGGTCTACGAGCAGTACTTC	CASSLSGRVYEQYF
TRBV4-1	.	.	TRBJ2-5	TGCGCCAGCAGCCAAGGTCCAGGGATCCCATTAATTGCGTCGGAGACCCAGTACTTC	CASSQGPGIPLIASETQYF
TRBV11-2	.	.	TRBJ1-4	TGTGCCAGCAGCTTAAACAGAAATGAAAAACTGTTTTTT	CASSLNRNEKLFF
TRBV2	.	.	TRBJ1-1	TGTGCCAGCAGGGCGGGGCAGGGGACTGAAGCTTTCTTT	CASRAGQGTEAFF
TRBV11-2	.	.	TRBJ2-1	TGTGCCAGCAGCTCCCTAAGGGACGAGCAGTTCTTC	CASSSLRDEQFF
TRBV18	.	.	TRBJ2-3	TGTGCCAGCTCACTCAGCACAGATACGCAGTATTTT	CASSLSTDTQYF